The table lists the clone carrying this T cell receptor beta chain with a count of one. Its antigen is as yet unknown. At one end the junction does not follow the germline gene, possibly because of a read error. Other DNA variants within this sample encode the same CDR3. Profiled with immunoSEQ multiplex PCR; TCRdb holds only in-frame clones, not every one. The sample has 950,000 to 1,100,000 clones, roughly 70% seen once; the top ten hold roughly 1.5%. These data come from a study of shared clonotypes between healthy human individuals. The study, taken as a whole, reports: Generally, naive subsets (rather than memory subsets) showed larger estimated richness.

This CDR3 region has 14 residues. Germline CDR1 reads SGHRS; CDR2 reads YFSETQ. The sequence was obtained from a man younger than 35 in good health. The chain joins TRBV5-1 to TRBJ2-3; 9 bases fit TRBD2. Material: memory CD4+ T cells sorted from blood. Subset of the sample: CD45RA-negative fraction. The CDR3 DNA reads TGCGCCAGCAGCCCCGGGACTAGCAGAGATACGCAGTATTTT. It yields the protein CASSPGTSRDTQYF. Combining the CDR3 with reference TRBV5-1 and TRBJ2-3 gives the whole variable domain KAGVTQTPRYLIKTRGQQVTLSCSPISGHRSVSWYQQTPGQGLQFLFEYFSETQRNKGNFPGRFSGRQFSNSRSEMNVSTLELGDSALYLCASSPGTSRDTQYFGPGTRLTVL.